This entry is about one TCR beta chain. What it recognizes is unknown. The CDR3 is made up of 17 amino acids. The germline CDR1 and CDR2 sequences are KGHSH and LQKENI. Trimming stripped 2 bases from V and 2 bases from J, with 19 bases between. The data originate from a study of shared clonotypes between healthy human individuals. Study-wide points: Generation probabilities were higher for clonotypes shared across all four sorted-subset donors than for unshared ones.

Across several immunoSEQ plates, the genomic DNA of each subset was split evenly. TCRdb's copy holds only in-frame clones and misses some; the assay was immunoSEQ multiplex PCR. The data contain over 1.4 million clones, approximately 97% of them singletons. The TCR was taken from a man aged 25 to 40 in good health. The sequenced sample consisted of naive CD4+ T cells sorted from blood. The subset is: CD45RA+ positively selected. This chain joins TRBV18 and TRBJ2-7, with D possibly being TRBD1 (5 bases). The CDR3 loop reads CASSPILSDMTPYEQYF. As DNA, the CDR3 is TGTGCCAGCTCACCAATACTATCGGACATGACCCCCTACGAGCAGTACTTC.